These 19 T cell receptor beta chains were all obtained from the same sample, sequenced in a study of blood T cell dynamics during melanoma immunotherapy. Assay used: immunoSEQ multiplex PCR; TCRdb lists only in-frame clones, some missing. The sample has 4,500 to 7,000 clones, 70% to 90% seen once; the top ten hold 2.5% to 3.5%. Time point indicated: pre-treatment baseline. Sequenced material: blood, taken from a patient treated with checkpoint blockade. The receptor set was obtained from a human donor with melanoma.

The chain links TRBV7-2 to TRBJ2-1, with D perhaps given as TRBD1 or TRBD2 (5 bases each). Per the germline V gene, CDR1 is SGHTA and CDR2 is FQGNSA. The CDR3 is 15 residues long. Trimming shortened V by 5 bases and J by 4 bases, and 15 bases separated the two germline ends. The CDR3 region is CASSLGPHSYNEQFF. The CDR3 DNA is TGTGCCAGCAGCCTGGGACCCCATTCATACAATGAGCAGTTCTTC.

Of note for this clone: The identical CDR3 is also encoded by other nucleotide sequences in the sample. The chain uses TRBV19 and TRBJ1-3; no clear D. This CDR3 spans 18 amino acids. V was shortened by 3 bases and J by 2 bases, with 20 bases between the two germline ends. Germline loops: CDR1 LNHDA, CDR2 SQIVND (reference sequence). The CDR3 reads CASSIAGLGVAAGNTIYF. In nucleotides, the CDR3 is TGTGCCAGTAGTATCGCCGGTCTGGGTGTTGCCGCTGGAAACACCATATATTTT.

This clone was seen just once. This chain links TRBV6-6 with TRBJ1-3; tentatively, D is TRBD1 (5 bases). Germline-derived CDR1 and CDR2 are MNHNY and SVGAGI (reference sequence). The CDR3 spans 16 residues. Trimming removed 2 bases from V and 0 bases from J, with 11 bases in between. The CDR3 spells CASSYRGLLSGNTIYF. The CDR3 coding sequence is TGTGCCAGCAGTTACAGGGGCCTTCTCTCTGGAAACACCATATATTTT.

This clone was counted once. The DNA for the CDR3 is TGTGCCAGCAGCTTGGACACTTACAATGAGCAGTTCTTC. Translation gives CASSLDTYNEQFF. The genes are TRBV5-6 and TRBJ2-1; D is uncertain. The V end was cut by 0 bases, the J end by 4 bases, with 5 bases between. The CDR3 has 13 residues. Looked up from germline, CDR1 is SGHDT and CDR2 is YYEEEE.

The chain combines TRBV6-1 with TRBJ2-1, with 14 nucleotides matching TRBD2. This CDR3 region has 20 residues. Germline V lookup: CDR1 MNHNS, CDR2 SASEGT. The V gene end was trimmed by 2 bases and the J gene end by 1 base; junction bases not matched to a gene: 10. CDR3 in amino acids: CASSEYEGTSGRGSYNEQFF. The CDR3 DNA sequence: TGTGCCAGCAGTGAATATGAGGGGACTAGCGGGAGAGGGTCCTACAATGAGCAGTTCTTC.

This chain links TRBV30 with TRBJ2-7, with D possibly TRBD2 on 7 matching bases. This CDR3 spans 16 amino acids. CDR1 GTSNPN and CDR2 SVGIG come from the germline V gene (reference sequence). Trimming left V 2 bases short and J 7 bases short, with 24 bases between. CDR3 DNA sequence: TGTGCCTGGAGTCTCCTCCGGGGAGGGGGAGAGGAAGAGCAGTACTTC. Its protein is CAWSLLRGGGEEEQYF.

The CDR3 loop is CASSIGLATYNEQFF. As DNA, the CDR3 is TGCGCCAGCAGCATCGGACTAGCGACCTACAATGAGCAGTTCTTC. The chain is built from TRBV5-1 and TRBJ2-1, with 9 bases identical to TRBD2. Germline V CDR1 and CDR2: SGHRS, YFSETQ. V lost 4 bases to trimming and J lost 2 bases; unmatched junction nucleotides: 4. The CDR3 sequence is 15 residues long.

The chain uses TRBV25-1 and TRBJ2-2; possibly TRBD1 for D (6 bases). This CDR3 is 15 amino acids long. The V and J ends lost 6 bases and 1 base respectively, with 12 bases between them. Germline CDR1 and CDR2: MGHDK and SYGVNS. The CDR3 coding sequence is TGTGCCAGCAGACAGGGTTTATGGAACACCGGGGAGCTGTTTTTT. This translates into CASRQGLWNTGELFF. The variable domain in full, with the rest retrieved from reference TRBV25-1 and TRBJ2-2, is EADIYQTPRYLVIGTGKKITLECSQTMGHDKMYWYQQDPGMELHLIHYSYGVNSTEKGDLSSESTVSRIRTEHFPLTLESARPSHTSQYLCASRQGLWNTGELFFGEGSRLTVL.

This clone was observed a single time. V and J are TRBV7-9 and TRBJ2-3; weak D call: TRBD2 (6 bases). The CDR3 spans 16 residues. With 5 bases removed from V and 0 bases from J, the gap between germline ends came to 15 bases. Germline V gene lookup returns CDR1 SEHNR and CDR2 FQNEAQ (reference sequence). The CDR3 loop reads CASSNLRGRSTDTQYF. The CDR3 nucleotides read TGTGCCAGCAGCAATCTGCGGGGAAGGAGCACAGATACGCAGTATTTT.

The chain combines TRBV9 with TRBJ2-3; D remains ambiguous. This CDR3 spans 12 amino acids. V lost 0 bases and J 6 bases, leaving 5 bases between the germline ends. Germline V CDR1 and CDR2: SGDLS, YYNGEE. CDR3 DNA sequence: TGTGCCAGCAGCGTAGTCGGCGATACGCAGTATTTT. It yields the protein CASSVVGDTQYF.

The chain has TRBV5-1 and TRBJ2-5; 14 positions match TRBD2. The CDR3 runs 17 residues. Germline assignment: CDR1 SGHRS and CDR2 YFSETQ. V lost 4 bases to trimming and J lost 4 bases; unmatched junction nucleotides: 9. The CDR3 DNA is TGCGCCAGCAGCGCTCGATTCGGGACTAGCGGGAGAGAGACCCAGTACTTC. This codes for CASSARFGTSGRETQYF.

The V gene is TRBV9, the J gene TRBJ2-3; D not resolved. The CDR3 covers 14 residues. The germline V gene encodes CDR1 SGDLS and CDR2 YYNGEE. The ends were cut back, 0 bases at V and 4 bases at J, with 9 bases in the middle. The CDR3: CASSVVGTSDTQYF. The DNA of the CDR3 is TGTGCCAGCAGCGTAGTAGGAACGTCAGATACGCAGTATTTT.

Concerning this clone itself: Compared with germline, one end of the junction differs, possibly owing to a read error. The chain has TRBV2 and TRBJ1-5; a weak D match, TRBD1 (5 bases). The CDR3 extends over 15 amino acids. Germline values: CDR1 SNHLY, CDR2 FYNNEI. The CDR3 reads CASSEDSGGDQPQHF. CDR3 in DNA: TGTGCCAGCAGCGAAGATTCGGGGGGTGATCAGCCCCAGCATTTT.

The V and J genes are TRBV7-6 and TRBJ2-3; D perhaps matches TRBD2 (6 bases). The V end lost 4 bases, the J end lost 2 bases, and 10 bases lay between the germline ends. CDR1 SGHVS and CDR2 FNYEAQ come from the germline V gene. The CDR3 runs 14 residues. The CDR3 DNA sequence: TGTGCCAGCAGCTCAGCGGGCAACACAGATACGCAGTATTTT. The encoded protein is CASSSAGNTDTQYF.

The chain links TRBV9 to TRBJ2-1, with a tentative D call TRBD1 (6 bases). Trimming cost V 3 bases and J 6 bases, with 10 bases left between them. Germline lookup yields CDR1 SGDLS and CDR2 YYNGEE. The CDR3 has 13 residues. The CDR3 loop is CASSATGLNEQFF. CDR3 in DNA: TGTGCCAGCAGCGCGACAGGCCTCAATGAGCAGTTCTTC.

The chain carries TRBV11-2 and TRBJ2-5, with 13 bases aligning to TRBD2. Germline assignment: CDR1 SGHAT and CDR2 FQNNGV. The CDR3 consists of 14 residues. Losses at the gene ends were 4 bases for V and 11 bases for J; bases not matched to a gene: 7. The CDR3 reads CASSSGLAGVGQYF. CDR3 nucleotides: TGTGCCAGCAGCTCCGGACTAGCGGGAGTAGGGCAGTACTTC.

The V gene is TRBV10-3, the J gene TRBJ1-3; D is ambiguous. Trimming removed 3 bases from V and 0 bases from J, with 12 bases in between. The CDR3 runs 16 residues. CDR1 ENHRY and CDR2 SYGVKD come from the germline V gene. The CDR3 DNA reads TGTGCCATCAGTGAAGGAGGGTCGAGCTCTGGAAACACCATATATTTT. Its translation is CAISEGGSSSGNTIYF.

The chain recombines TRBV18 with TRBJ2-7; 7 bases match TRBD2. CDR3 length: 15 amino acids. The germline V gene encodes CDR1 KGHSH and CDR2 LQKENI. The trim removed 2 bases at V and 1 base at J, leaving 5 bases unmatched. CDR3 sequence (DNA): TGTGCCAGCTCACCAGGGGAGGGCACGTCCTACGAGCAGTACTTC. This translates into CASSPGEGTSYEQYF. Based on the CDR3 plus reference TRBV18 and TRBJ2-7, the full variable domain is NAGVMQNPRHLVRRRGQEARLRCSPMKGHSHVYWYRQLPEEGLKFMVYLQKENIIDESGMPKERFSAEFPKEGPSILRIQQVVRGDSAAYFCASSPGEGTSYEQYFGPGTRLTVT.

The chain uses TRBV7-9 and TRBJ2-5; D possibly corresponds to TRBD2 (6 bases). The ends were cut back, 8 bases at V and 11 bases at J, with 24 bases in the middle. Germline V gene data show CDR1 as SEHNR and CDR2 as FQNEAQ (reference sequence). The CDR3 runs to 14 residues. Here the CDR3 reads CASVKVEGSGEQYF. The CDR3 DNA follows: TGTGCCAGCGTGAAAGTTGAGGGGTCGGGAGAGCAGTACTTC.